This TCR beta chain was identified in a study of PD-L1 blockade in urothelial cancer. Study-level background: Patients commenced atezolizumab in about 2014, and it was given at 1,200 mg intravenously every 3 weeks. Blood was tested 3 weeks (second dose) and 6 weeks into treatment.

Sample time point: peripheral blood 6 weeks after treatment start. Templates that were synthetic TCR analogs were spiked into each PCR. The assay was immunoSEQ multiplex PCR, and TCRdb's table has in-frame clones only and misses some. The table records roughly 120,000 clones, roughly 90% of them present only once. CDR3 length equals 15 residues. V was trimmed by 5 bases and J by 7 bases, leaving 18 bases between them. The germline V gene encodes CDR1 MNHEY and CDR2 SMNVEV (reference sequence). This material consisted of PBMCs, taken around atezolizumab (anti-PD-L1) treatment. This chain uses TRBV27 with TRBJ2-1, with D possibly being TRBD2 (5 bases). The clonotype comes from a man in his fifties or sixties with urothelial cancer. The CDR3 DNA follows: TGTGCCAGCAGTCCACCTCGTACCGGGAATAATGAGCAGTTCTTC. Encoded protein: CASSPPRTGNNEQFF.